This record looks at one T cell receptor beta chain sequence and its context. No antigen is known for it. This sample was included in a study of shared clonotypes between healthy human individuals. The CDR3 length is 16 residues. Germline V gene data show CDR1 as KGHSH and CDR2 as LQKENI. Trimming took 2 bases from V and 4 from J; bases not matched to a gene: 5. Whole-study findings and limits: Generation probabilities of non-shared clonotypes were lower (relative to those shared by all four donors).

Genomic DNA per cell subset filled all wells of several immunoSEQ plates. The repertoire was sequenced with immunoSEQ multiplex PCR; TCRdb's copy has only in-frame clones and lacks some. The sample gives some 2 million clones, about 95% of which show up once; roughly 0.13% is in the top ten. The chain is built from TRBV18 and TRBJ1-5; 10 nucleotides agree with TRBD1. Sequenced: naive CD4+ T cells sorted from blood. Subset meaning: CD45RA+ positively selected. The source of this sequence is a man aged 18-30 years in good health. The CDR3 DNA reads as TGTGCCAGCTCACCAACCGGGACAGGGGTTAATCAGCCCCAGCATTTT. This encodes CASSPTGTGVNQPQHF. The full variable domain, with the rest looked up from reference TRBV18 and TRBJ1-5, is NAGVMQNPRHLVRRRGQEARLRCSPMKGHSHVYWYRQLPEEGLKFMVYLQKENIIDESGMPKERFSAEFPKEGPSILRIQQVVRGDSAAYFCASSPTGTGVNQPQHFGDGTRLSIL.